These 10 T cell receptor beta chains came from one sample sequenced in a study of cytomegalovirus exposure and HLA in healthy donors. Both 60 Vbeta primers and 13 Jbeta primers went into the PCR. Repertoires were generated with immunoSEQ multiplex PCR, while TCRdb's copy carries only in-frame clones and drops some. The data contain roughly 250,000 clones, almost 85% of them singletons. Sequenced: PBMCs. Receptor source: a woman in her 40s in good health and CMV-seropositive.

The chain has TRBV5-5 and TRBJ2-4, with 11 bases that match TRBD2. The V gene's germline CDR1 is SGHKS and CDR2 YYEKEE (reference sequence). The CDR3 has 14 residues. V lost 4 bases and J lost 7; bases outside the gene matches: 4. This chain's CDR3 is CASSRLAGWNIQYF. CDR3 coding DNA: TGTGCCAGCAGCAGACTAGCGGGGTGGAACATTCAGTACTTC.

V is TRBV19 and J is TRBJ2-1; a possible D gene is TRBD2 (5 bases). Between the trimmed V and J ends, which lost 10 bases and 3 bases, there was a span of 19 bases. The CDR3 is made up of 15 amino acids. Germline assignment: CDR1 LNHDA and CDR2 SQIVND (reference sequence). CDR3 sequence: CAKEGPGKVYNEQFF. CDR3 nucleotides: TGTGCCAAAGAGGGCCCGGGCAAAGTCTACAATGAGCAGTTCTTC.

This clone showed up just a few times. The rearrangement uses TRBV6-1 and TRBJ2-1; TRBD1 agrees at 8 bases. Germline CDR1 MNHNS, CDR2 SASEGT. The CDR3 runs to 20 residues. Unmatched junction bases numbered 15, after V lost 2 bases and J lost 0 bases. This CDR3 is CASSERSGQGWVSSYNEQFF. DNA of the CDR3: TGTGCCAGCAGTGAAAGATCAGGACAGGGATGGGTTAGCTCCTACAATGAGCAGTTCTTC.

The gene calls are TRBV10-3 and TRBJ2-7; D perhaps matches TRBD2 (5 bases). From germline, CDR1 is ENHRY and CDR2 SYGVKD. The germline V and J ends were trimmed by 10 bases and 0 bases, with 16 bases remaining between them. The CDR3 spans 14 residues. The CDR3 is CATRESGSSYEQYF. The CDR3, as DNA: TGTGCCACGCGTGAGAGCGGAAGCTCCTACGAGCAGTACTTC.

The table lists this clone with a count of one. The genes are TRBV28 and TRBJ1-1; D might be TRBD1 (5 bases). Germline assignment: CDR1 MDHEN and CDR2 SYDVKM. The CDR3 runs to 14 residues. V lost 1 base and J 4 bases, leaving 10 bases between the germline ends. CDR3 protein: CASSLSKTATEAFF. The CDR3 DNA is TGTGCCAGCAGTTTATCAAAGACAGCCACTGAAGCTTTCTTT.

The chain uses TRBV5-6 and TRBJ2-3; 8 positions agree with TRBD1. In germline, CDR1 is SGHDT, CDR2 YYEEEE. Germline trimming cut 3 bases from V and 1 base from J; bases unmatched to any gene: 7. The CDR3 spans 16 residues. CDR3 nucleotide sequence: TGTGCCAGCAGCTCACTAGGACAGGGCGGCACAGATACGCAGTATTTT. Translation: CASSSLGQGGTDTQYF.

This chain uses TRBV2 with TRBJ1-6, with TRBD1 identical over 7 bases. The CDR3 length is 16 residues. Germline V gene lookup returns CDR1 SNHLY and CDR2 FYNNEI. Trimming took 6 bases from V and 0 from J; bases not matched to a gene: 5. CDR3 bases: TGTGCCAGCAGCCCACAGGGGAGCTCCTATAATTCACCCCTCCACTTT. The encoded protein is CASSPQGSSYNSPLHF.

The chain has TRBV27 and TRBJ1-2; 10 nucleotides align to TRBD1. Trimming removed 3 bases from V and 3 bases from J; junction bases left unmatched: 4. Germline CDR1 and CDR2: MNHEY and SMNVEV (reference sequence). The CDR3 covers 15 residues. The CDR3 DNA reads TGTGCCAGCAGTTTGCTGACAGGGGGCCACTATGGCTACACCTTC. Translation: CASSLLTGGHYGYTF.

This clone was seen once. Mismatch with germline at one junction end may stem from a read error. The gene calls are TRBV27 and TRBJ2-6; TRBD1 might be the D (5 bases). This CDR3 is 17 amino acids long. In germline, CDR1 is MNHEY, CDR2 SMNVEV (reference sequence). CDR3 residues: CASSLSDVISGANGLTF. DNA for the CDR3: TGTGCCAGCAGTTTATCGGACGTCATCTCTGGGGCCAACGGCCTGACTTTC.

This clone has just a few counts. The chain employs TRBV4-3 and TRBJ2-7; the match to TRBD1 covers 9 bases. Germline V gene data show CDR1 as LGHNA and CDR2 as YSLEER. Trimming at V came to 5 bases and at J to 0 bases, leaving 8 bases not matched to a gene. The CDR3 is 16 residues long. DNA of the CDR3: TGCGCCAGCAGCTCCTCCTTGACAGGGGGCTCCTACGAGCAGTACTTC. Residues: CASSSSLTGGSYEQYF.